This TCR beta chain appears in the sequencing data of a study of vaccination and CD4 T cells after COVID-19. The V gene lost 8 bases and the J gene lost 8 bases, with 9 bases spanning the gap. CDR1 and CDR2 (germline): MNHEY, SVGEGT. CDR3 length: 10 amino acids. In regard to this clonotype: Its antigen is still unknown.

The treatment is: approximately 9-day PBMC culture with coronavirus spike peptide pools or control peptides (ViraFEST assay). The Oncomine TCR Beta short-read assay sequenced DNA from cultured CD4+ T cells. Each CDR3 protein gets one entry after TCRdb re-called the PCR reads with MiXCR. The sample yields tens of thousands of distinct CDR3 sequences, 58% seen once. V is TRBV6-2 or TRBV6-3 and J is TRBJ1-1; no clear D gene. The sequence was collected from a human donor who had recovered from COVID-19. Sequencing was done on a sample of CD4+ T cells from blood, cultured in vitro. The CDR3 DNA sequence: TGTGCCAGCCGCGGGAACGAAGCTTTCTTT. It translates to CASRGNEAFF.